The rows below give T cell receptor beta chains drawn from one sample of a study of long-term antiretroviral therapy in people with HIV. The data were produced by immunoSEQ multiplex PCR, yet TCRdb's version contains in-frame clones alone and is incomplete. The data show just over 35,000 clones, around 94% seen once. The sequencing used unsorted PBMCs, collected 4.1 years after starting antiretroviral therapy. The origin of the receptors is a woman in her forties or fifties with HIV. Each CDR3 is given with its conserved first and last residue. Each record gives: J gene, CDR3 length, clone size, D gene, V gene, CDR3 DNA, CDR3 protein. The D gene is left open where the match is weak. Clone size is stated in some rows and not others, as once, few, many or a class when expanded.

J: TRBJ2-3; length: 13; size: NA; D: NA; V: TRBV27; DNA: TGTGCCAGCAGAGGCAGGGTTCCAGATACGCAGTATTTT; CDR3: CASRGRVPDTQYF
J: TRBJ1-2; length: 14; size: NA; D: NA; V: TRBV2; DNA: TGTGCCAGCAAAAAGGGCGCGGTGGATCGTGGCTACACCTTC; CDR3: CASKKGAVDRGYTF
J: TRBJ1-2; length: 12; size: once; D: NA; V: TRBV19; DNA: TGTGCCAGTAGTATCGCGGGTAGCGGCTACACCTTC; CDR3: CASSIAGSGYTF
J: TRBJ1-1; length: 13; size: NA; D: NA; V: TRBV19; DNA: TGTGCCAGTAGTATTGGCAGGAACACTGAAGCTTTCTTT; CDR3: CASSIGRNTEAFF
J: TRBJ1-1; length: 16; size: NA; D: TRBD1; V: TRBV5-4; DNA: TGTGCCAGCAGCCCCCGGACAGGGAGAGTGAACACTGAAGCTTTCTTT; CDR3: CASSPRTGRVNTEAFF
J: TRBJ2-7; length: 14; size: NA; D: NA; V: TRBV18; DNA: TGTGCCAGCTCAGATGGGACGTTTTACTACGAGCAGTACTTC; CDR3: CASSDGTFYYEQYF
J: TRBJ2-2; length: 14; size: NA; D: NA; V: TRBV6-4; DNA: TGTGCCAGCAGTGAAGAGCATCGGACCGGGGAGCTGTTTTTT; CDR3: CASSEEHRTGELFF
J: TRBJ1-5; length: 14; size: NA; D: TRBD1; V: TRBV11-2; DNA: TGTGCCAGCAGCTCGGACAGGGGAAATCAGCCCCAGCATTTT; CDR3: CASSSDRGNQPQHF
J: TRBJ2-2; length: 17; size: NA; D: NA; V: TRBV7-9; DNA: TGTGCCAGCAGCTTAGCATCGCTAGCCCCGAACACCGGGGAGCTGTTTTTT; CDR3: CASSLASLAPNTGELFF
J: TRBJ2-7; length: 15; size: NA; D: TRBD2; V: TRBV6-5; DNA: TGTGCCAGCAGTTCCTTAGCGGGGGGGCAGTACGAGCAGTACTTC; CDR3: CASSSLAGGQYEQYF
J: TRBJ1-2; length: 14; size: once; D: NA; V: TRBV19; DNA: TGTGCCACCCGGGGAAGGGAAGAGCCCTATGGCTACACCTTC; CDR3: CATRGREEPYGYTF
J: TRBJ2-2; length: 16; size: NA; D: NA; V: TRBV5-4; DNA: TGTGCCAGCACCTCCGCAGGCGACCAGAACACCGGGGAGCTGTTTTTT; CDR3: CASTSAGDQNTGELFF
J: TRBJ2-3; length: 17; size: NA; D: TRBD2; V: TRBV9; DNA: TGTGCCAGCAGCGCGTTGGTTAGCGGGGGGGCTTCAGATACGCAGTATTTT; CDR3: CASSALVSGGASDTQYF
J: TRBJ2-1; length: 17; size: NA; D: TRBD2; V: TRBV19; DNA: TGTGCCAGTAGTATAACGGGTAGCGGGGGGCACTACAATGAGCAGTTCTTC; CDR3: CASSITGSGGHYNEQFF
J: TRBJ2-5; length: 15; size: NA; D: NA; V: TRBV5-1; DNA: TGCGCCAGCAGCTTGGTCCCTCAAGGGGGGGAGACCCAGTACTTC; CDR3: CASSLVPQGGETQYF
J: TRBJ1-5; length: 15; size: NA; D: NA; V: TRBV2; DNA: TGTGCCAGCAGTGAAGCGGGCAGGCACGGTCAGCCCCAGCATTTT; CDR3: CASSEAGRHGQPQHF
J: TRBJ2-7; length: 15; size: NA; D: NA; V: TRBV15; DNA: TGTGCCACCAGCAGAGATCTCTCAGGGGGAGGGGAGCAGTACTTC; CDR3: CATSRDLSGGGEQYF
J: TRBJ2-5; length: 11; size: NA; D: NA; V: TRBV6-5; DNA: TGTGCCAGCAGTGGGCGAGAGACCCAGTACTTC; CDR3: CASSGRETQYF
J: TRBJ2-1; length: 16; size: NA; D: TRBD1; V: TRBV14; DNA: TGTGCCAGCAGCCCTAGACAGGGAAGCTCCTACAATGAGCAGTTCTTC; CDR3: CASSPRQGSSYNEQFF
J: TRBJ2-4; length: 12; size: once; D: NA; V: TRBV10-1; DNA: TGCGCCAGCAGGATAGCCAAAAACATTCAGTACTTC; CDR3: CASRIAKNIQYF
J: TRBJ2-3; length: 14; size: NA; D: NA; V: TRBV19; DNA: TGTGCCAGTAGTCCCCTCCCAGAGTCAGATACGCAGTATTTT; CDR3: CASSPLPESDTQYF
J: TRBJ2-3; length: 16; size: NA; D: NA; V: TRBV6-6; DNA: TGTGCCACCACTCTGAGGGGGGGGCCGACCACAGATACGCAGTATTTT; CDR3: CATTLRGGPTTDTQYF
J: TRBJ1-1; length: 13; size: NA; D: NA; V: TRBV30; DNA: TGTGCCTGGAGTCCCCTAATGAACACTGAAGCTTTCTTT; CDR3: CAWSPLMNTEAFF
J: TRBJ2-1; length: 13; size: NA; D: NA; V: TRBV11-3; DNA: TGTGCCAGCAGCTTAGATCGAGGCGCTGAGCAGTTCTTC; CDR3: CASSLDRGAEQFF
J: TRBJ2-3; length: 14; size: NA; D: TRBD1; V: TRBV2; DNA: TGTGCCAGCAAGAGGACAGGGTCAACAGATACGCAGTATTTT; CDR3: CASKRTGSTDTQYF
J: TRBJ2-5; length: 15; size: NA; D: TRBD1; V: TRBV18; DNA: TGTGCCAGCTCACAACGGGACAGGGGCCAAGAGACCCAGTACTTC; CDR3: CASSQRDRGQETQYF
J: TRBJ1-1; length: 16; size: NA; D: TRBD1; V: TRBV28; DNA: TGTGCCAGCAGTGGGGGAGGGACAGGGGGGGACACTGAAGCTTTCTTT; CDR3: CASSGGGTGGDTEAFF
J: TRBJ1-2; length: 14; size: NA; D: NA; V: TRBV7-9; DNA: TGTGCCAGCAGCTTACTCTCTCCCAGTGGTGGCTACACCTTC; CDR3: CASSLLSPSGGYTF